These T cell receptor beta chains were read from a single sample in a study of blood T cell repertoires in COVID-19. Profiled with immunoSEQ multiplex PCR; TCRdb holds only in-frame clones, not every one. The data show 250,000 to 300,000 clones, 80% to 90% seen once. The sequencing input was PBMCs or T cells enriched from blood (not recorded which). All receptors come from a young man who had recovered from COVID-19. Both conserved end residues are part of each CDR3. The order of the fields is D gene, clone size, J gene, V gene, CDR3 length, CDR3 protein, CDR3 DNA. The D gene is left open where the match is weak. Clone size is stated in some rows and not others, as once, few, many or a class when expanded.

NA,NA,TRBJ1-1,TRBV5-1,14,CATRVGDGGTEAFF,TGCGCCACCAGGGTCGGGGATGGAGGCACTGAAGCTTTCTTT
NA,NA,TRBJ1-2,TRBV7-8,13,CASSVTFNYGYTF,TGTGCCAGCAGCGTAACATTTAACTATGGCTACACCTTC
NA,NA,TRBJ1-3,TRBV12-3/TRBV12-4,13,CASRGGSGNTIYF,TGTGCCAGCAGGGGGGGATCGGGAAACACCATATATTTT
NA,NA,TRBJ2-1,TRBV5-1,14,CASVSGQQYNEQFF,TGCGCCTCAGTTTCCGGACAGCAATACAATGAGCAGTTCTTC
TRBD1,NA,TRBJ1-2,TRBV10-3,12,CAISLQGNGYTF,TGTGCCATCAGTCTACAGGGGAATGGCTACACCTTC
NA,NA,TRBJ1-3,TRBV5-1,16,CASSSEPGRSGNTIYF,TGCGCCAGCAGCTCGGAGCCGGGGAGGTCTGGAAACACCATATATTTT
NA,NA,TRBJ2-1,TRBV5-6,15,CASSLAGRDDNEQFF,TGTGCCAGCAGCTTGGCGGGGCGGGACGACAATGAGCAGTTCTTC
TRBD1,NA,TRBJ1-1,TRBV6-1,14,CASSDLGQGGGAFF,TGTGCCAGCAGTGACCTAGGACAGGGCGGTGGTGCTTTCTTT
NA,NA,TRBJ2-2,TRBV27,16,CASRGGGWSDTGELFF,TGTGCCAGCAGGGGGGGAGGCTGGTCTGACACCGGGGAGCTGTTTTTT
TRBD2,NA,TRBJ2-3,TRBV18,17,CASSPIPPGRGPDTQYF,TGTGCCAGCTCACCAATCCCCCCCGGGAGGGGTCCAGATACGCAGTATTTT
TRBD2,few,TRBJ2-1,TRBV9,16,CASSAGLAGAYNEQFF,TGTGCCAGCAGCGCAGGACTAGCGGGGGCCTACAATGAGCAGTTCTTC
NA,NA,TRBJ1-6,TRBV30,14,CAWSPGNYNSPLHF,TGTGCCTGGAGTCCAGGGAATTATAATTCACCCCTCCACTTT
NA,NA,TRBJ2-2,TRBV7-7,14,CASSFGPGAGELFF,TGTGCTAGCAGCTTTGGTCCCGGGGCCGGGGAGCTGTTTTTT
TRBD1,NA,TRBJ1-5,TRBV3-1/TRBV3-2,22,CASSRRDSGYLVSSFINQPQHF,TGTGCCAGCAGCCGACGGGACAGTGGGTACCTTGTGTCTTCGTTTATCAATCAGCCCCAGCATTTT
TRBD1,few,TRBJ2-2,TRBV9,14,CASSAGTDAGELFF,TGTGCCAGCAGCGCCGGGACAGACGCCGGGGAGCTGTTTTTT
NA,few,TRBJ1-5,TRBV15,14,CATSRGSRGEPQHF,TGTGCCACCAGCAGGGGGTCACGGGGGGAGCCCCAGCATTTT
TRBD1,NA,TRBJ2-6,TRBV7-2,19,CASSLRVGTGVSGANVLTF,TGTGCCAGCAGCTTAAGGGTCGGGACAGGGGTCTCTGGGGCCAACGTCCTGACTTTC
NA,NA,TRBJ2-3,TRBV21-1,16,CASRNRQVSPRDTQYF,TGTGCCAGCAGAAACAGACAGGTTTCTCCCCGAGATACGCAGTATTTT
TRBD2,NA,TRBJ2-5,TRBV30,13,CACSGRFRETQYF,TGTGCCTGTAGCGGGAGATTTAGAGAGACCCAGTACTTC
TRBD1,NA,TRBJ1-1,TRBV7-8,15,CASSILTGWNTEAFF,TGTGCCAGCAGCATCCTGACAGGGTGGAACACTGAAGCTTTCTTT
TRBD1,few,TRBJ1-1,TRBV28,15,CASGNRDRGGTEAFF,TGTGCCAGCGGAAACCGGGACAGGGGTGGGACTGAAGCTTTCTTT
TRBD2,many,TRBJ2-3,TRBV6-6,17,CASSHTGTSVEGDTQYF,TGTGCCAGCAGTCACACCGGGACTAGCGTAGAGGGAGATACGCAGTATTTT
TRBD1,few,TRBJ1-1,TRBV29-1,12,CSVGSGGSEAFF,TGCAGCGTTGGGTCAGGGGGATCTGAAGCTTTCTTT
NA,NA,TRBJ1-2,TRBV9,14,CASSVQGLNYGYTF,TGTGCCAGCAGCGTACAGGGACTCAACTATGGCTACACCTTC
TRBD1,NA,TRBJ2-1,TRBV12-3/TRBV12-4,12,CASSWTGNEQFF,TGTGCCAGCAGTTGGACAGGGAATGAGCAGTTCTTC
NA,NA,TRBJ2-7,TRBV6-5,15,CASSYSGGDPYEQYF,TGTGCCAGCAGTTACTCCGGCGGGGACCCCTACGAGCAGTACTTC
TRBD2,NA,TRBJ2-7,TRBV27,13,CATQTSGRYEQYF,TGTGCCACCCAGACTAGCGGGAGATACGAGCAGTACTTC
NA,NA,TRBJ2-5,TRBV28,15,CASSLYREGGETQYF,TGTGCCAGCAGTCTCTACAGGGAGGGAGGGGAGACCCAGTACTTC